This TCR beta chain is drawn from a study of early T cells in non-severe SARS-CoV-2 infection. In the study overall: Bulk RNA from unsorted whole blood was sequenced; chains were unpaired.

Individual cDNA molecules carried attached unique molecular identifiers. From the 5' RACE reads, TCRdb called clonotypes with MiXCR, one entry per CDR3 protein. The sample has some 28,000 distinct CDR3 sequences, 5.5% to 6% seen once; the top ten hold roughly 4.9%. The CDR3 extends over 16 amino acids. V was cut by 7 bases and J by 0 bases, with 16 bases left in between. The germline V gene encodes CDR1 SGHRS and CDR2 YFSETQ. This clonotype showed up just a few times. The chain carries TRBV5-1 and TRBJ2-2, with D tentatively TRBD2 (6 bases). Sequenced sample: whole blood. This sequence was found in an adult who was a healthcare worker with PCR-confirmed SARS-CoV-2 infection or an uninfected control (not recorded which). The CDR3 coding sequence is TGCGCCAGCGGCCCGAGGGCGGGGACGAACACCGGGGAGCTGTTTTTT. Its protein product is CASGPRAGTNTGELFF.